The source of this T cell receptor beta chain is a study of Ad26.COV2.S vaccination and SARS-CoV-2 variants. Study in general: Donor got 5x10^10 or 1x10^11 viral particles of Ad26.COV2.S.

The CDR3 is 16 amino acids. The V and J ends lost 6 bases and 4 bases respectively, with 16 bases between them. Looked up from germline, CDR1 is SEHNR and CDR2 is FQNEAQ (reference sequence). Assay: immunoSEQ multiplex PCR; the TCRdb copy retains only in-frame clones and omits some. The sample includes hundreds of thousands of clones, 88% of them seen just once. This clone was seen a handful of times. Its antigen is currently unknown. Treatment meaning: roughly 19 received Ad26.COV2.S at low or high dose, single or two shots; about 5 received placebo; per-sample allocation not given. The study sampled participants on day 63 after the first vaccine or placebo injection. General study findings and limits: Placebo recipients and vaccine recipients were similar in non-spike TCR breadth. An underestimation of total T cell responses may have resulted from the TCR breadth and depth analyses.

The sequenced sample was peripheral blood, obtained in a trial of Ad26.COV2.S vaccine versus placebo. The rearrangement joins TRBV7-9 to TRBJ1-6; the D gene is possibly TRBD1 (5 bases). The receptor was isolated from a person aged 18-65 years who received the Ad26.COV2.S COVID-19 vaccine or a placebo. The CDR3 loop is CASRPTGGGYNSPLHF. CDR3 nucleotide sequence: TGTGCCAGCAGACCCACTGGGGGGGGTTATAATTCACCCCTCCACTTT.